Listed here are 26 T cell receptor beta chains from one sample, sequenced in a study of blood T cell repertoires in COVID-19. The protocol was immunoSEQ multiplex PCR, while the TCRdb copy is restricted to in-frame clones and leaves out a portion. There are 150,000 to 200,000 clones in the sample; around 83% occur only once, and roughly 7.5% lies in the top ten. Material: peripheral blood. The receptor source for this set is a woman between 70 and 85 years old with COVID-19, enrolled during active disease.

This sequence joins TRBV11-3 and TRBJ2-2; D possibly corresponds to TRBD2 (7 bases). The ends were cut back, 5 bases at V and 5 bases at J, with 24 bases in the middle. Germline values: CDR1 SGHNT, CDR2 YENEEA. The CDR3 loop spans 18 amino acids. Here the CDR3 reads CASSKRRSGGVGTGELFF. The DNA for the CDR3 is TGTGCCAGCAGCAAAAGAAGGTCGGGGGGCGTTGGGACCGGGGAGCTGTTTTTT.

V gene TRBV5-1 combines with J gene TRBJ1-5; the D is unclear. This CDR3 has 13 residues. V gave up 4 bases and J gave up 4 bases, with 9 bases separating them. Germline CDR1 and CDR2: SGHRS and YFSETQ. For the CDR3, the DNA is TGCGCCAGCAGCAGCGGCGTTAATCAGCCCCAGCATTTT. Protein sequence: CASSSGVNQPQHF.

This sequence joins TRBV2 and TRBJ1-1; 10 positions match TRBD1. Germline V gene lookup returns CDR1 SNHLY and CDR2 FYNNEI. CDR3 length: 19 amino acids. J gave up 2 bases and V 2 bases, and 14 bases lay outside the gene matches. The CDR3 region is CASSEWGQGPGSYNTEAFF. The CDR3 region has the DNA TGTGCCAGCAGTGAATGGGGACAGGGGCCTGGTTCTTATAACACTGAAGCTTTCTTT.

The chain carries TRBV28 and TRBJ2-1, with a possible D match to TRBD2 (5 bases). This CDR3 has 17 residues. With 7 bases removed from V and 4 bases from J, the gap between germline ends came to 23 bases. Germline CDR1 and CDR2: MDHEN and SYDVKM. The CDR3 coding sequence is TGTGCCAGCACCTTACCTCAAGGTGGCGGGTCGTACAATGAGCAGTTCTTC. Residues: CASTLPQGGGSYNEQFF. Full variable domain (remainder filled in from reference TRBV28 and TRBJ2-1): DVKVTQSSRYLVKRTGEKVFLECVQDMDHENMFWYRQDPGLGLRLIYFSYDVKMKEKGDIPEGYSVSREKKERFSLILESASTNQTSMYLCASTLPQGGGSYNEQFFGPGTRLTVL.

This clone was seen once. The chain uses TRBV4-3 and TRBJ2-2; 9 positions match TRBD2. The germline CDR1 and CDR2 sequences are LGHNA and YSLEER. Germline trimming cut 1 base from V and 6 bases from J; bases unmatched to any gene: 6. The length of the CDR3 is 16 residues. CDR3 amino acids: CASSQGDGGRAGELFF. The CDR3 coding sequence is TGCGCCAGCAGCCAAGGGGACGGCGGGAGGGCCGGGGAGCTGTTTTTT.

The J gene is TRBJ1-4, the V gene TRBV19, with D uncertain. CDR1 and CDR2 (germline): LNHDA, SQIVND (reference sequence). The V end lost 6 bases, the J end lost 8 bases, and 22 bases lay between the germline ends. The CDR3 covers 16 residues. The CDR3 bases are TGTGCCAGTAGGTCCCTGGCGGAGAGGATAACGGAAAAACTGTTTTTT. Translating it yields CASRSLAERITEKLFF.

This clone was detected only a few times. The V call is TRBV19, the J call TRBJ1-3; TRBD1 is a possible D gene (5 bases). Trimming left V 8 bases short and J 4 bases short, with 15 bases between. CDR1 is LNHDA and CDR2 is SQIVND in the germline V gene (reference sequence). The CDR3 has 14 amino acids. The CDR3 loop reads CASQGGVAGNTIYF. CDR3 bases: TGTGCCAGTCAAGGAGGGGTGGCCGGAAACACCATATATTTT.

The chain employs TRBV25-1 and TRBJ1-1; D is perhaps TRBD1 (6 bases). Germline CDR1 MGHDK, CDR2 SYGVNS. V lost 2 bases and J lost 0, with 10 bases in between. The CDR3 length is 15 residues. CDR3: CASSEPGAMNTEAFF. The CDR3, as DNA: TGTGCCAGCAGTGAACCAGGGGCAATGAACACTGAAGCTTTCTTT.

This sequence joins TRBV27 and TRBJ1-2; tentative D call: TRBD1 (5 bases). The CDR3 has 13 residues. Trimming left V 6 bases short and J 3 bases short, with 11 bases between. From germline, CDR1 is MNHEY and CDR2 SMNVEV (reference sequence). CDR3 protein: CASRFREDYGYTF. The CDR3 DNA is TGTGCCAGCAGGTTCAGGGAGGACTATGGCTACACCTTC.

This rearrangement joins TRBV24-1 to TRBJ1-5, with D uncertain. The V and J ends lost 5 bases and 3 bases respectively, with 7 bases between them. Germline loops: CDR1 KGHDR, CDR2 SFDVKD. The CDR3 is 13 residues long. The CDR3 DNA reads as TGTGCCACCAGTGCGTCCCCCAATCAGCCCCAGCATTTT. It yields the protein CATSASPNQPQHF.

V gene TRBV28 combines with J gene TRBJ1-5, with D uncertain. Germline lookup yields CDR1 MDHEN and CDR2 SYDVKM. Trimming removed 1 base at V and 5 bases at J, with 9 bases between. The CDR3 covers 14 residues. CDR3 loop: CASSLFGVDQPQHF. DNA of the CDR3: TGTGCCAGCAGTTTATTCGGAGTCGATCAGCCCCAGCATTTT.

The gene calls are TRBV28 and TRBJ1-2; 7 bases align to TRBD1. Germline CDR1 MDHEN, CDR2 SYDVKM. The CDR3 extends over 15 amino acids. V was clipped by 1 base and J by 7 bases; unmatched bases: 9. CDR3 region: CASSLSGRGLAGYTF. The CDR3 DNA reads as TGTGCCAGCAGTTTATCCGGCAGGGGGTTGGCTGGCTACACCTTC.

This clone was counted only a few times. The CDR3 loop reads CASSENPGWSPFF. The CDR3 bases are TGTGCCAGCAGTGAAAATCCAGGGTGGTCGCCTTTCTTT. This chain joins TRBV6-1 and TRBJ1-1, with D perhaps TRBD1 (5 bases). Trimming shortened V by 2 bases and J by 12 bases, and 16 bases separated the two germline ends. This CDR3 is built from 13 residues. The V gene's germline CDR1 is MNHNS and CDR2 SASEGT.

The chain joins TRBV15 to TRBJ1-2; 12 nucleotides match TRBD1. Germline CDR1 and CDR2: LNHNV and YYDKDF (reference sequence). CDR3 size: 16 residues. V dropped 0 bases and J dropped 7; count of bases not matched to a gene: 6. In DNA form, the CDR3 reads TGTGCCACCAGCAGAGATATGGGACAGGGGGCCGGTGGCTACACCTTC. Translated: CATSRDMGQGAGGYTF.

The table lists this clone with a few counts. The rearrangement uses TRBV7-8 and TRBJ2-3; the match to TRBD1 covers 9 bases. This CDR3 is built from 20 residues. Germline V lookup: CDR1 SGHVS, CDR2 FQNEAQ. V was clipped by 1 base and J by 5 bases; unmatched bases: 19. CDR3 protein: CASSLVWGQGLRPAQDTQYF. CDR3 coding DNA: TGTGCCAGCAGCTTAGTGTGGGGACAGGGCCTTCGCCCTGCCCAAGATACGCAGTATTTT.

The gene calls are TRBV27 and TRBJ2-5; 10 bases are shared with TRBD2. Germline V lookup: CDR1 MNHEY, CDR2 SMNVEV (reference sequence). The CDR3 covers 14 residues. Trimming at V came to 10 bases and at J to 7 bases, leaving 12 bases not matched to a gene. The CDR3 loop is CATQAGGVAGTQYF. The CDR3 region has the DNA TGTGCCACCCAAGCGGGGGGGGTAGCGGGGACCCAGTACTTC.

This clone appeared once. The chain combines TRBV27 with TRBJ2-1, with 9 bases lining up with TRBD2. Germline V gives CDR1 MNHEY, CDR2 SMNVEV (reference sequence). The junction had 12 bases not matched to a gene; V was cut back by 5 bases and J by 4 bases. This CDR3 region has 17 residues. The CDR3 loop reads CASSSSLLAGEYNEQFF. The CDR3, as DNA: TGTGCCAGCAGTAGTTCCTTGTTAGCGGGAGAGTACAATGAGCAGTTCTTC.

This clone has ten or more counts. The chain recombines TRBV28 with TRBJ1-6; D is possibly TRBD1 (6 bases). Germline V CDR1 and CDR2: MDHEN, SYDVKM. The V gene lost 2 bases and the J gene lost 8 bases, with 7 bases spanning the gap. This CDR3 comprises 13 residues. In DNA form, the CDR3 reads TGTGCCAGCAGTTTACCAGGGGATTCACCCCTCCACTTT. Its protein is CASSLPGDSPLHF.

This sequence joins TRBV18 and TRBJ2-7; TRBD1 aligns across 9 bases. The CDR3 is 15 amino acids. With V trimmed by 4 bases and J by 6 bases, 10 bases remained unmatched. Germline V CDR1 and CDR2: KGHSH, LQKENI. The CDR3 DNA follows: TGTGCCAGCTCACATTCCGGGACAGGGCTTAGCGAGCAGTACTTC. It specifies CASSHSGTGLSEQYF.

The chain uses TRBV2 and TRBJ1-4; D possibly corresponds to TRBD1 (5 bases). Looked up from germline, CDR1 is SNHLY and CDR2 is FYNNEI. This CDR3 spans 15 amino acids. V was cut by 1 base and J by 8 bases, with 14 bases left in between. CDR3 residues: CASSEDRQGFEKLFF. CDR3 DNA sequence: TGTGCCAGCAGTGAAGACCGGCAGGGTTTCGAAAAACTGTTTTTT. Drawing the rest from reference TRBV2 and TRBJ1-4, the complete variable domain is EPEVTQTPSHQVTQMGQEVILRCVPISNHLYFYWYRQILGQKVEFLVSFYNNEISEKSEIFDDQFSVERPDGSNFTLKIRSTKLEDSAMYFCASSEDRQGFEKLFFGSGTQLSVL.

The rearrangement links TRBV27 to TRBJ2-3, with a possible D match to TRBD2 (5 bases). Germline V gives CDR1 MNHEY, CDR2 SMNVEV (reference sequence). Trimming left V 6 bases short and J 0 bases short, with 13 bases between. The CDR3 loop spans 15 amino acids. The CDR3 reads CASRRERISTDTQYF. The DNA for the CDR3 is TGTGCCAGCAGAAGGGAGCGGATTAGCACAGATACGCAGTATTTT.

The rearrangement uses TRBV28 and TRBJ1-5, with 7 bases identical to TRBD1. Germline CDR1 and CDR2: MDHEN and SYDVKM. V trimming: 3 bases; J trimming: 3 bases; junction bases outside the gene matches: 2. There are 14 residues in the CDR3. The CDR3 bases are TGTGCCAGCAGTTTTGACAGGGTCAATCAGCCCCAGCATTTT. Translated, it gives CASSFDRVNQPQHF.

The V call is TRBV27, the J call TRBJ2-3, with D tentatively TRBD2 (5 bases). The CDR3 covers 18 residues. CDR1 is MNHEY and CDR2 is SMNVEV in the germline V gene (reference sequence). Between the trimmed V and J ends, which lost 7 bases and 1 base, there was a span of 24 bases. The CDR3 region is CASKGKVGLVAGTDTQYF. DNA for the CDR3: TGTGCCAGCAAAGGAAAGGTTGGACTGGTGGCCGGCACAGATACGCAGTATTTT.

This chain uses TRBV7-9 with TRBJ2-2, with a tentative D call TRBD1 (5 bases). The germline CDR1 and CDR2 sequences are SEHNR and FQNEAQ (reference sequence). The CDR3 is 15 amino acids. Between the trimmed V and J ends, which lost 3 bases and 2 bases, there was a span of 10 bases. CDR3 loop: CASSLSGPNTGELFF. In DNA, the CDR3 is TGTGCCAGCAGCTTGTCAGGGCCAAACACCGGGGAGCTGTTTTTT.

This chain joins TRBV28 and TRBJ2-1, with a tentative D call TRBD2 (5 bases). V was pared by 6 bases and J by 0 bases, with 12 bases between. The CDR3 is 15 residues long. Looked up from germline, CDR1 is MDHEN and CDR2 is SYDVKM. The CDR3 nucleotides are TGTGCCAGCAGCTACCCGGGGATCTCCTACAATGAGCAGTTCTTC. Translated: CASSYPGISYNEQFF.

Here the CDR3 reads CASSFGGTEQYF. CDR3 DNA sequence: TGTGCCAGCAGCTTTGGGGGGACCGAGCAGTACTTC. This chain links TRBV7-2 with TRBJ2-7; possibly TRBD2 for D (6 bases). Germline lookup yields CDR1 SGHTA and CDR2 FQGNSA. The ends were cut back, 3 bases at V and 6 bases at J, with 9 bases in the middle. The CDR3 totals 12 residues.